This entry lists 14 T cell receptor beta chains sequenced from one sample in a study of spatial heterogeneity in lung cancer (dated by TCRdb to between 2017 and 2020). The paper as a whole reports these results and caveats: The tumor nonsynonymous mutation count correlated with the number of expanded intratumoral alpha and beta TCRs.

Preparation of the library involved 5' RACE. This sample was sequenced with a NextSeq 500. TCRdb passed the public sequencing reads through fastp at Q25 and MiXCR, retaining productive beta sequences. Rows are combined by CDR3 protein, so each entry shows the most common genes and DNA. The sample table records around 7,900 distinct CDR3 sequences; roughly 13% of these occur just once. The leading ten clones occupy approximately 8.1% of the sample. This sample's time point label indicates: sample taken at primary tumor resection. The antigens of these receptors remain unknown. The source material was lung tumor tissue, sampled at surgery. These receptors came from a female donor with early-stage non-small cell lung cancer.

This chain joins TRBV7-9 and TRBJ2-5; no firm D call. Trimming removed 0 bases at V and 4 bases at J, with 3 bases between. Germline assignment: CDR1 SEHNR and CDR2 FQNEAQ (reference sequence). The CDR3 runs to 12 residues. Written as DNA, the CDR3 is TGTGCCAGCAGCTTAGCGATAGAGACCCAGTACTTC. As protein: CASSLAIETQYF.

The sample holds many counts of this clonotype. The J gene is TRBJ2-5, the V gene TRBV20-1, with D hard to call. The V gene lost 4 bases and the J gene lost 4 bases, with 7 bases spanning the gap. The germline gives CDR1 DFQATT, CDR2 SNEGSKA (reference sequence). The CDR3 is made up of 11 amino acids. The CDR3 DNA reads TGCAGTGCTATTAGGCCAGAGACCCAGTACTTC. As protein: CSAIRPETQYF.

By its share, this clonotype is medium-sized. J is TRBJ2-7 and V is TRBV14, with 14 bases that match TRBD2. The V gene's germline CDR1 is SGHDN and CDR2 FVKESK. The CDR3 runs to 17 residues. V lost 4 bases, J lost 3 bases, and 8 bases stayed unmatched. The DNA of the CDR3 is TGTGCCAGCAGCCCGACCGGACTAGCGGGGGGAGGCTACGAGCAGTACTTC. Its translation is CASSPTGLAGGGYEQYF. Filled out from reference TRBV14 and TRBJ2-7, the complete variable domain reads EAGVTQFPSHSVIEKGQTVTLRCDPISGHDNLYWYRRVMGKEIKFLLHFVKESKQDESGMPNNRFLAERTGGTYSTLKVQPAELEDSGVYFCASSPTGLAGGGYEQYFGPGTRLTVT.

This clonotype was counted at least ten times. J is TRBJ2-1 and V is TRBV5-1, with TRBD2 matching 13 bases. The trim removed 0 bases at V and 8 bases at J, leaving 2 bases unmatched. Germline values: CDR1 SGHRS, CDR2 YFSETQ. This CDR3 has 15 residues. The CDR3 DNA follows: TGCGCCAGCAGCTTGGGACTAGCGGGGGGAGATGAGCAGTTCTTC. Encoded protein: CASSLGLAGGDEQFF. Full variable domain (remainder filled in from reference TRBV5-1 and TRBJ2-1): KAGVTQTPRYLIKTRGQQVTLSCSPISGHRSVSWYQQTPGQGLQFLFEYFSETQRNKGNFPGRFSGRQFSNSRSEMNVSTLELGDSALYLCASSLGLAGGDEQFFGPGTRLTVL.

This clonotype is medium-sized (0.01 to 0.1%) by share. The chain is built from TRBV7-9 and TRBJ1-3; D unclear. CDR3 size: 16 residues. CDR1 SEHNR and CDR2 FQNEAQ come from the germline V gene (reference sequence). Trimming shortened V by 1 base and J by 0 bases, and 10 bases separated the two germline ends. CDR3 amino acids: CASSLGSSLSGNTIYF. DNA for the CDR3: TGTGCCAGCAGCTTAGGAAGCAGCCTCTCTGGAAACACCATATATTTT.

In this sample, this clonotype turned up many times. The chain uses TRBV20-1 and TRBJ2-2; D possibly matches TRBD1 or TRBD2 (5 bases each). V was shortened by 4 bases and J by 7 bases, with 10 bases between the two germline ends. This CDR3 contains 12 residues. Germline-derived CDR1 and CDR2 are DFQATT and SNEGSKA (reference sequence). The CDR3 region has the DNA TGCAGTGCTATGGGGGTCGTCGGGGAGCTGTTTTTT. This codes for CSAMGVVGELFF.

Ten or more counts support this clonotype. The CDR3 sequence: CASSLTGTWRLYEQYF. The CDR3 nucleotides read TGTGCCAGCAGCCTAACCGGGACATGGAGGCTCTACGAGCAGTACTTC. The chain joins TRBV7-8 to TRBJ2-7; the D gene is possibly TRBD1 (6 bases). This CDR3 comprises 16 residues. Trimming took 5 bases from V and 3 from J, leaving 20 bases between them. The germline V gene encodes CDR1 SGHVS and CDR2 FQNEAQ.

This clonotype occurred many times. The chain couples TRBV5-1 to TRBJ1-1, with TRBD1 matching 7 bases. Germline V lookup: CDR1 SGHRS, CDR2 YFSETQ. CDR3 length: 14 residues. Losses at the gene ends were 2 bases for V and 8 bases for J; bases not matched to a gene: 9. In nucleotides, the CDR3 is TGCGCCAGCAGCTTCGGGACAGTACCTACCGAAGCTTTCTTT. This sequence encodes CASSFGTVPTEAFF.

Judged by abundance, this clonotype is medium-sized. The chain employs TRBV6-5 and TRBJ1-2; tentative D call: TRBD1 (5 bases). The CDR3 is 13 residues long. Germline values: CDR1 MNHEY, CDR2 SVGAGI. V lost 4 bases and J 3 bases, leaving 9 bases between the germline ends. The CDR3 DNA reads as TGTGCCAGCAGTTCCGGGGGTTACTATGGCTACACCTTC. Translation: CASSSGGYYGYTF.

This clonotype was counted many times. This chain links TRBV7-9 with TRBJ1-2, with a weak D call TRBD1 (5 bases). Trimming left V 0 bases short and J 2 bases short, with 7 bases between. Germline V gene sequence: CDR1 SEHNR, CDR2 FQNEAQ (reference sequence). This CDR3 spans 14 amino acids. CDR3 bases: TGTGCCAGCAGCTTAGCGGGGGACAACTATGGCTACACCTTC. Translation: CASSLAGDNYGYTF.

By share of the sample, this clonotype is medium-sized. This chain connects TRBV7-6 to TRBJ2-4; 7 bases agree with TRBD1. This CDR3 comprises 19 residues. V lost 5 bases to trimming and J lost 0 bases; unmatched junction nucleotides: 16. The germline V gene has CDR1 SGHVS and CDR2 FNYEAQ. The DNA for the CDR3 is TGTGCCAGCAGCCCCATAACCCCCCAGGGACAGCTAGCCAAAAACATTCAGTACTTC. It is translated as CASSPITPQGQLAKNIQYF.

This clonotype is judged medium-sized. The CDR3 sequence is CSAQPGPQRSGYTF. The CDR3 DNA follows: TGCAGTGCCCAGCCGGGACCTCAAAGGTCTGGCTACACCTTC. The chain couples TRBV20-1 to TRBJ1-2, with a weak D call TRBD1 (5 bases). Germline V gene lookup returns CDR1 DFQATT and CDR2 SNEGSKA (reference sequence). This CDR3 spans 14 amino acids. V was trimmed by 6 bases and J by 7 bases, leaving 21 bases between them.

Sample share makes this clonotype large. The chain combines TRBV9 with TRBJ1-5; no definite D call. Between the trimmed V and J ends, which lost 4 bases and 0 bases, there was a span of 11 bases. CDR1 is SGDLS and CDR2 is YYNGEE in the germline V gene. This CDR3 spans 15 amino acids. In DNA, the CDR3 is TGTGCCAGCAGCCCTGGAGCCCATAGCAATCAGCCCCAGCATTTT. Translating gives CASSPGAHSNQPQHF.

This clonotype was counted ten times or more. The genes are TRBV9 and TRBJ2-4, with D perhaps matching TRBD1 or TRBD2 (5 bases each). Trimming took 0 bases from V and 7 from J, leaving 17 bases between them. The CDR3 spans 16 residues. CDR1 SGDLS and CDR2 YYNGEE come from the germline V gene. CDR3: CASSVAPQGVENIQYF. CDR3 coding DNA: TGTGCCAGCAGCGTAGCCCCCCAGGGAGTGGAGAACATTCAGTACTTC.